These 7 T cell receptor beta chains originate from one sample sequenced in a study of cytomegalovirus exposure and HLA in healthy donors. It was with 60 Vbeta and 13 Jbeta primers that the PCR ran. Assay used: immunoSEQ multiplex PCR; TCRdb lists only in-frame clones, some missing. The repertoire consists of some 120,000 clones, with roughly 8.6% occurring once and the leading ten covering less than 6.5%. Material: PBMCs. These TCRs come from a woman in her thirties or forties in good health and CMV-seropositive.

This clone was detected only a few times. This chain links TRBV10-3 with TRBJ2-7; 11 bases agree with TRBD2. This CDR3 spans 14 amino acids. Per germline, CDR1 ENHRY and CDR2 SYGVKD. Trimming removed 10 bases from V and 6 bases from J; junction bases left unmatched: 11. The DNA of the CDR3 is TGTGCCACCAACCCCGGGACTAGCGGCTTCGAGCAGTACTTC. This gives the protein CATNPGTSGFEQYF.

The J gene is TRBJ2-5, the V gene TRBV6-1; TRBD1 matches at 9 bases. The CDR3 has 14 amino acids. V lost 6 bases to trimming and J lost 0 bases; unmatched junction nucleotides: 2. Germline assignment: CDR1 MNHNS and CDR2 SASEGT. CDR3 amino acids: CASRRQGDQETQYF. The CDR3 bases are TGTGCCAGCAGACGACAGGGGGACCAAGAGACCCAGTACTTC.

This clone has a count of ten or more. This chain joins TRBV7-2 and TRBJ2-7; TRBD2 aligns across 9 bases. The junction had 14 bases not matched to a gene; V was cut back by 2 bases and J by 3 bases. Germline V gives CDR1 SGHTA, CDR2 FQGNSA. This CDR3 region has 18 residues. The CDR3 spells CASSLSSGGPTLSYEQYF. As DNA, the CDR3 is TGTGCCAGCAGCTTATCCAGCGGGGGGCCCACATTAAGCTACGAGCAGTACTTC.

The chain carries TRBV5-1 and TRBJ2-3; 7 bases agree with TRBD1. Germline V gene sequence: CDR1 SGHRS, CDR2 YFSETQ. The J segment lost 2 bases and the V segment lost 4 bases, leaving 7 bases of the junction unmatched. The CDR3 contains 15 residues. CDR3 loop: CASSIHRGHTDTQYF. The DNA of the CDR3 is TGCGCCAGCAGCATCCACAGGGGCCACACAGATACGCAGTATTTT.

The chain uses TRBV7-6 and TRBJ2-2; 7 bases are shared with TRBD1. Trimming cost V 7 bases and J 0 bases; bases outside gene matches: 8. Germline V gene lookup returns CDR1 SGHVS and CDR2 FNYEAQ. CDR3 length equals 16 residues. In nucleotides, the CDR3 is TGTGCCAGCACCAAATCCGGGACAGCGAACACCGGGGAGCTGTTTTTT. It yields the protein CASTKSGTANTGELFF.

The chain carries TRBV15 and TRBJ2-2, with TRBD2 matching 7 bases. The CDR3 is 14 residues long. V was clipped by 5 bases and J by 3 bases; unmatched bases: 3. CDR1 is LNHNV and CDR2 is YYDKDF in the germline V gene (reference sequence). This CDR3 is CATSPRGDTGELFF. In DNA, the CDR3 is TGTGCCACCAGCCCACGGGGGGACACCGGGGAGCTGTTTTTT.

This rearrangement joins TRBV6-6 to TRBJ1-1; TRBD1 matches 9 bases. Germline CDR1 and CDR2: MNHNY and SVGAGI (reference sequence). The junction had 8 bases not matched to a gene; V was cut back by 2 bases and J by 4 bases. This CDR3 region has 16 residues. The DNA for the CDR3 is TGTGCCAGCAGTTACCCTGAGACAGGGGGGAGCACTGAAGCTTTCTTT. As protein: CASSYPETGGSTEAFF.